The rows below give T cell receptor beta chains drawn from one sample of a study of T-cell reconstitution after alpha-beta-depleted transplantation in children. TCRdb used MiXCR to reprocess the PCR reads, holding one entry per CDR3 protein. The table includes a few hundred thousand distinct CDR3 sequences, 6.5% to 9% detected once. The input for sequencing was peripheral blood, taken 360 days after TCRalphabeta/CD19-depleted stem cell transplant. These receptors all stem from a female patient aged 2-10 years who had a stem cell transplant for Fanconi anemia, so the T cells may come from the graft donor. The CDR3 runs from the conserved cysteine through the conserved F or W. Fields, in order: D gene, J gene, V gene, CDR3 protein. The D gene is left open where the match is weak.

.	TRBJ2-1	TRBV5-6	CASSPGPNNEQFF
.	TRBJ1-1	TRBV5-1	CASSLVGSPNTEAFF
.	TRBJ2-3	TRBV15	CATSRIGGIADTQYF
.	TRBJ2-3	TRBV12-3/TRBV12-4	CASSFLQLDVSDTQYF
TRBD1	TRBJ2-5	TRBV5-1	CASSLGGSGGQETQYF
.	TRBJ2-3	TRBV10-3	CAISVPGADTQYF
.	TRBJ1-5	TRBV6-1	CASSRGAGRGQPQHF
TRBD2	TRBJ2-5	TRBV7-9	CASSDSGGISYQETQYF
.	TRBJ1-4	TRBV6-1	CASSDRAGPSGEKLFF
.	TRBJ1-1	TRBV7-2	CASSLRGTVNTEAFF
TRBD2	TRBJ2-1	TRBV4-2	CASSQGGRGGMDEQFF
TRBD1	TRBJ1-4	TRBV28	CASSLLTGGVYEKLFF
TRBD1	TRBJ1-1	TRBV7-9	CASSFRQGRFNTEAFF
.	TRBJ2-3	TRBV13	CASSSPEPSSGTDTQYF
TRBD1	TRBJ2-2	TRBV5-6	CASSSGTDHTGELFF
TRBD1	TRBJ2-5	TRBV3-1	CASRGFTGGRETQYF
TRBD1	TRBJ2-1	TRBV6-5	CASSPRDRNRNEQFF
.	TRBJ1-5	TRBV6-5	CASSYPREGPPVSAQHF
.	TRBJ2-7	TRBV11-2	CASSLTPGDEQYF
.	TRBJ2-7	TRBV9	CASSVVGAGEQYF
.	TRBJ2-3	TRBV5-1	CASSLYYGGDTQYF
TRBD1	TRBJ2-5	TRBV4-1	CASSHGTGGMKTQYF
.	TRBJ1-4	TRBV28	CASSHTLGGEKLFF
TRBD2	TRBJ2-1	TRBV27	CASSWERGGYNEQFF
.	TRBJ2-2	TRBV12-3/TRBV12-4	CASSLLTDTGELFF
TRBD1	TRBJ2-7	TRBV4-3	CASSQDRHRGYEQYF
.	TRBJ2-1	TRBV10-3	CATLDRVGSGGRYNEQFF
.	TRBJ1-4	TRBV29-1	CSVRDGSEKLFF
.	TRBJ1-2	TRBV21-1	CASSKALKGPKGYTF
.	TRBJ2-2	TRBV27	CASSPLLQGPGELFF
TRBD2	TRBJ2-3	TRBV4-3	CASSRLLAGGTDTQYF
TRBD2	TRBJ2-5	TRBV5-1	CASSRTPSGLYQETQYF
TRBD1	TRBJ1-6	TRBV7-2	CASSLYATGGNSPLHF
.	TRBJ2-2	TRBV7-2	CASSLPGLKGIGELFF
.	TRBJ1-1	TRBV20-1	CSASRWNTEAFF
.	TRBJ2-1	TRBV5-1	CASSLEPGLYNEQFF
.	TRBJ2-1	TRBV2	CASIRSLNYNEQFF
TRBD2	TRBJ2-3	TRBV13	CASSRRTSGLTDTQYF
TRBD2	TRBJ2-7	TRBV11-2	CASSFSSGGSYEQYF
.	TRBJ2-5	TRBV6-2/TRBV6-3	CASSYSTTGSGPQETQYF
.	TRBJ2-1	TRBV6-2/TRBV6-3	CAINRGLQNEQFF
TRBD1	TRBJ1-6	TRBV10-3	CAISGGTANNSPLHF
.	TRBJ1-2	TRBV28	CASSLPWPVGGYTF
.	TRBJ2-1	TRBV5-5	CASSFITSYNEQFF
.	TRBJ2-6	TRBV7-2	CASSSFAANVLTF
.	TRBJ2-2	TRBV29-1	CSVVEGELFF
TRBD2	TRBJ2-1	TRBV9	CASSLTAGGLDEQFF
TRBD1	TRBJ1-2	TRBV20-1	CSARDSQMGRGNYGYTF
.	TRBJ2-2	TRBV30	CAWSVMGVNTGELFF
.	TRBJ2-3	TRBV5-1	CASRLPGRHPLYF
.	TRBJ1-1	TRBV28	CASNIRTGNTEAFF
.	TRBJ2-4	TRBV5-6	CASSLFSLTGNIQYF
.	TRBJ2-2	TRBV29-1	CSVVDSRNTGELFF